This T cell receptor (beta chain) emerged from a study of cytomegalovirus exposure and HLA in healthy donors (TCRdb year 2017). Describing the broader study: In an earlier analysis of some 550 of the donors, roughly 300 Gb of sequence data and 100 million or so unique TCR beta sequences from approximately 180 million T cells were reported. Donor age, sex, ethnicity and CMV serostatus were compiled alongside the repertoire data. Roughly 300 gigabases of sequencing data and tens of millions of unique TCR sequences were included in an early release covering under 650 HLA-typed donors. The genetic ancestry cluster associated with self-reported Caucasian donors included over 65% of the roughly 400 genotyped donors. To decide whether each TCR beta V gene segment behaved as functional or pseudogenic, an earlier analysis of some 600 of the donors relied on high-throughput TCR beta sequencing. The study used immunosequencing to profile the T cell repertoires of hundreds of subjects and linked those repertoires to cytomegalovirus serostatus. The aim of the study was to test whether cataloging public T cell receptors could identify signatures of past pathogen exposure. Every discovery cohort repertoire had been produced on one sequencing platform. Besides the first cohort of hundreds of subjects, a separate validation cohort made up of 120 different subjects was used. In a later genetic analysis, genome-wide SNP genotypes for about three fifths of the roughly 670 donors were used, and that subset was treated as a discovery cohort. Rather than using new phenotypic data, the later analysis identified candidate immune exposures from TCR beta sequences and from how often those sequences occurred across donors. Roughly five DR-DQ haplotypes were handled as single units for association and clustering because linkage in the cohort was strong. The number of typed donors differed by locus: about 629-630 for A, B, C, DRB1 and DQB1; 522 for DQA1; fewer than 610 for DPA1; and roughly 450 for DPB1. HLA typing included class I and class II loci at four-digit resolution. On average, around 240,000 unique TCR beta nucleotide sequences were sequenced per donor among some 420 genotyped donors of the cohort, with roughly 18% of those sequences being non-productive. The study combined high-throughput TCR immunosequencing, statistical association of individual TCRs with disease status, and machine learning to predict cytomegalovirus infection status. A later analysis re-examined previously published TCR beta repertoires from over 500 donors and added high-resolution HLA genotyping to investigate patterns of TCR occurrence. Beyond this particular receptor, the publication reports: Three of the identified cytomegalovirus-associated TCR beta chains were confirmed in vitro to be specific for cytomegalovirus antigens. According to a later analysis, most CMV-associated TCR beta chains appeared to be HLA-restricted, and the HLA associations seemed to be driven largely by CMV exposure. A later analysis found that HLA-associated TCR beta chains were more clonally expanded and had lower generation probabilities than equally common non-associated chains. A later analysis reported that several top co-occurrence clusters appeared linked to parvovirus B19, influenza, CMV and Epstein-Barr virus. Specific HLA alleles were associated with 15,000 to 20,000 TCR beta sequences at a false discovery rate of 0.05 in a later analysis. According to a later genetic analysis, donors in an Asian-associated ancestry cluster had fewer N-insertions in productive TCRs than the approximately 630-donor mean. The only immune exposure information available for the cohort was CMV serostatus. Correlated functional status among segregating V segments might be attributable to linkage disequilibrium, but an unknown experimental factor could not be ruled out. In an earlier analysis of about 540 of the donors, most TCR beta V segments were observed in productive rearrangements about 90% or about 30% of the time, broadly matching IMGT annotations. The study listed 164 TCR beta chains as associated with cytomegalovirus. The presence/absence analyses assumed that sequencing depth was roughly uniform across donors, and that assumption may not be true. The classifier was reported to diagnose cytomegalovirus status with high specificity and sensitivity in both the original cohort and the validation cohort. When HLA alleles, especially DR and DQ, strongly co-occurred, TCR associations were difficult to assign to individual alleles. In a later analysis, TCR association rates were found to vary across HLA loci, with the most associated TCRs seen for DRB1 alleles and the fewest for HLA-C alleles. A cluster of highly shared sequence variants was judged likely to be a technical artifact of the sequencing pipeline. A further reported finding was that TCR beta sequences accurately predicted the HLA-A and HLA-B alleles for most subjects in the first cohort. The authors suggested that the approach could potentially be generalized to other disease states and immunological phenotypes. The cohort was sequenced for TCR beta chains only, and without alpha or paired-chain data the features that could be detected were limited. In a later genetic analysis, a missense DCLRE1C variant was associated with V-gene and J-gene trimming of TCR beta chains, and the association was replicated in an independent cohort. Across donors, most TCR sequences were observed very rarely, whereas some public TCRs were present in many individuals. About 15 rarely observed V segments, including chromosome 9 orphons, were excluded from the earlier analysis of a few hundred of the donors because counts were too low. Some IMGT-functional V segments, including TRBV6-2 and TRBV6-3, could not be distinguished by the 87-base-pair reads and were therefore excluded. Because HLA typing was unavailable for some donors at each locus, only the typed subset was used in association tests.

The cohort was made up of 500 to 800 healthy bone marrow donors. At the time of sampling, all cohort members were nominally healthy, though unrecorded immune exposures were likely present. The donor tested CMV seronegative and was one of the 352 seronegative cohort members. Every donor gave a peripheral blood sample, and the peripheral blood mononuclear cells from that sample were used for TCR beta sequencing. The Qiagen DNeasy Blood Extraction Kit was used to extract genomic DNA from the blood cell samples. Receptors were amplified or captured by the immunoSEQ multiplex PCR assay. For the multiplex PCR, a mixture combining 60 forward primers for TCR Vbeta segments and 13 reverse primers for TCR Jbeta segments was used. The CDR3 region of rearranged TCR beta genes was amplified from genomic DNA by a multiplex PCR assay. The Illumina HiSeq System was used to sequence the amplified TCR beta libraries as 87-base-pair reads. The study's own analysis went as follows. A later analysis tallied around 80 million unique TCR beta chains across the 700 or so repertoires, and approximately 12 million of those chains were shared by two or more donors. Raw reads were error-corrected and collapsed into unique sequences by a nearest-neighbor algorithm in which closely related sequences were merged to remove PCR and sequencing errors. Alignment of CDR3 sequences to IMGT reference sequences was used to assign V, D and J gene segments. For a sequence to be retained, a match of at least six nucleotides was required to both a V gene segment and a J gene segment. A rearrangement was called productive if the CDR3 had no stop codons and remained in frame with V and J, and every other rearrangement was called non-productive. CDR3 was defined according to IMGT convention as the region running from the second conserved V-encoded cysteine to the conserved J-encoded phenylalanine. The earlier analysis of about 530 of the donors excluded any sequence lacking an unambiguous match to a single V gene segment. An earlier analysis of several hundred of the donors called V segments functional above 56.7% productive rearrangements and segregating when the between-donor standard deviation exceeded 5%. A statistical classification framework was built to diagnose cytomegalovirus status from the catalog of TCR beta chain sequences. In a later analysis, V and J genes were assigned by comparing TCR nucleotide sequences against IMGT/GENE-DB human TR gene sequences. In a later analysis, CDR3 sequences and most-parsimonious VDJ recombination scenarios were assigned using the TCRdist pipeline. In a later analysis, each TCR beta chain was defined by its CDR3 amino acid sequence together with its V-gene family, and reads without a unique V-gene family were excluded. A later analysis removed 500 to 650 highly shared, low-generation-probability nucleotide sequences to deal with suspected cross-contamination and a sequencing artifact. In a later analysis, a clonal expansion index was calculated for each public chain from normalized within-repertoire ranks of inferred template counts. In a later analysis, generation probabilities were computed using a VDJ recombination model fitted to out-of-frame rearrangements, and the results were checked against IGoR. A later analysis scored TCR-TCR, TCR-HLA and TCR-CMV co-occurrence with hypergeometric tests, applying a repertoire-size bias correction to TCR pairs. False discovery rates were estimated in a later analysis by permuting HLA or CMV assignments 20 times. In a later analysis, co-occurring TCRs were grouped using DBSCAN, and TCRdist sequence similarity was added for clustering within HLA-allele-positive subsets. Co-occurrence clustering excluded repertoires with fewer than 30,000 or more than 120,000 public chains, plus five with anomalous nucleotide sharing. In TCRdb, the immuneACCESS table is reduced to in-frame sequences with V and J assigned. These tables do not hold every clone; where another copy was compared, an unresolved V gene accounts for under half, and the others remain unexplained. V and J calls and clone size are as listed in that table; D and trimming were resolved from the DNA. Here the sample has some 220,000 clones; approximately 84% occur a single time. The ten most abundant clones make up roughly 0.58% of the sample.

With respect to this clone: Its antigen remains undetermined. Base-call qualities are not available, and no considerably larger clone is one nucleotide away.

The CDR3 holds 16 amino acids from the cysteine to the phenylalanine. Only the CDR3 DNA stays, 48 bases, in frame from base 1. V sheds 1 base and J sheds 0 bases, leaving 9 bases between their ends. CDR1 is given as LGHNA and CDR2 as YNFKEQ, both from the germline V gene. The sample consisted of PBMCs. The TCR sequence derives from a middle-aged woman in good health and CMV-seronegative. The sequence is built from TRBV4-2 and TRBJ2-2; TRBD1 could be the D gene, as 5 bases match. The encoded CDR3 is CASSQGGGANTGELFF. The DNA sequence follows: TGTGCCAGCAGCCAAGGGGGCGGAGCGAACACCGGGGAGCTGTTTTTT.